The T cell receptor beta chain described here comes from a study of blood T cell repertoires in COVID-19. The wider study: Samples of COVID-19 (acute and convalescent) were obtained from the United States, Italy and Spain. Sources were T cells, B-cell-depleted T cells, or PBMCs; the material itself was cDNA or gDNA.

Germline V gene data show CDR1 as MGHRA and CDR2 as YSYEKL. The CDR3 is 19 amino acids. The V end lost 1 base, the J end lost 2 bases, and 18 bases lay between the germline ends. As handled by the study authors: The assay estimated nucleated cells by amplifying reference gene primers. Produced via immunoSEQ multiplex PCR; TCRdb's table is partial and in-frame only. V, J and clone size are taken as reported in that table, and D and trimming were inferred from the DNA itself. The sample consists of about 41,000 clones, over 80% of them appearing once. Material for sequencing was peripheral blood. The source of this sequence is a woman older than 75 with acute or convalescent COVID-19. The chain recombines TRBV4-1 with TRBJ2-6; D perhaps matches TRBD2 (5 bases). CDR3 DNA sequence: TGCGCCAGCAGCCAAGCACCGGGCCCGAGGGCCCCTGGGGCCAACGTCCTGACTTTC. It is translated as CASSQAPGPRAPGANVLTF.